The entry below describes one T cell receptor (beta chain). Its target is not known. This entry belongs to a study of CD8+CD57+ T cells in acquired aplastic anemia. Overall study: DNA from sorted CD4+ and CD8+ cells averaged roughly 3.4 ug.

This CDR3 is built from 15 residues. The germline CDR1 and CDR2 sequences are MRHNA and SNTAGT. V trimming: 5 bases; J trimming: 5 bases; junction bases outside the gene matches: 3. Genomic DNA served as template for TCR beta VDJ and CDR3 profiling. One entry per CDR3 protein, called by TCRdb with MiXCR from the reads. Of 200,000 or so distinct CDR3 sequences in the sample, around three fifths were seen once. Study-wide results and caveats: Patients and controls shared some 30 CD8+ CDR3 sequences, highly expressed in patients. Statistical testing detected no significant gap in CD8+ Simpson's diversity between patients and controls.

The authors sequenced patients whose flow cytometry had shown CD8+CD57+ cell expansion. The genes are TRBV6-4 and TRBJ2-3; 14 bases are shared with TRBD2. The sequence derives from a human donor with aplastic anemia. Material for sequencing was sorted CD4+, CD8+, or CD8+CD57+ T cells (not recorded which) from PBMCs. The CDR3 loop is CASSRLAGGQDTQYF. The DNA of the CDR3 is TGTGCCAGCAGTCGACTAGCGGGGGGGCAAGATACGCAGTATTTT.